The clone carrying this T cell receptor (beta chain) occurred many times. TCRdb reprocessed the 5' RACE reads via MiXCR and lists one record per CDR3 protein. The table shows under 300,000 distinct CDR3 sequences, with roughly 8.2% occurring only once. The data were obtained in a study of T-cell memory formation after mild COVID-19. The V end was cut by 5 bases, the J end by 5 bases, with 19 bases between. CDR3 length: 14 amino acids. From germline, CDR1 is DFQATT and CDR2 SNEGSKA (reference sequence). The V gene is TRBV20-1, the J gene TRBJ2-7, with D possibly being TRBD2 (7 bases). The sample comprised PBMCs or a T cell subset sorted from them (not recorded which). This sequence was found in a man aged 18 to 30 who had mild COVID-19 (a few samples of this study predate the infection). Cell type and time point are not known. CDR3 sequence: CSAWKGGAFDEQYF. The CDR3 DNA follows: TGCAGTGCTTGGAAAGGGGGGGCGTTCGACGAGCAGTACTTC.